What follows describes a single T cell receptor (beta chain). The antigen is undetermined. The germline gives CDR1 LGHNA, CDR2 YSLEER. The CDR3 totals 17 residues. Trimming shortened V by 4 bases and J by 3 bases, and 19 bases separated the two germline ends. This record belongs to a study of CD8+ T cells in alopecia areata. Looking at the study overall: A 6-month period off drug followed tofacitinib, which lasted 6 to 18 months.

cDNA prepared by RNA extraction and subsequent reverse transcription served as the template for sequencing. Repertoires were generated with immunoSEQ multiplex PCR, while TCRdb's copy carries only in-frame clones and drops some. Of about 120,000 clones listed, around 49% are singletons. General observations from the study: The study also sequences resident alphabeta T cells of normal skin in scalp samples. In patients, TCRs were shared less clearly than in mice, and HLA may possibly be involved.

This TCR was recovered from a human donor with alopecia areata. Here the sequenced sample was CD8+ T cells sorted from blood, taken at week 0. This sequence joins TRBV4-3 and TRBJ1-5; no firm D call. CDR3 DNA: TGCGCCAGCAGCCCAGCCCTGGGCGAGGGTCACAATCAGCCCCAGCATTTT. The encoded protein is CASSPALGEGHNQPQHF.